This TCR beta chain was obtained from a study of shared clonotypes between healthy human individuals. V was clipped by 9 bases and J by 2 bases, with 19 bases between them. Germline V lookup: CDR1 SNHLY, CDR2 FYNNEI. This CDR3 is built from 16 residues. Naive CD8 cells lacked CD45RO, underwent positive selection for CCR7 and left out terminally differentiated effector memory CD45RA+ cells. Repertoires were generated with immunoSEQ multiplex PCR, while TCRdb's copy carries only in-frame clones and drops some. The sample carries some 2,100,000 clones, 90% to 95% recorded once. This chain links TRBV2 with TRBJ2-2; possible D gene TRBD2, 7 bases. The clonotype comes from a man between 18 and 29 years old in good health. Some clones in this sample may be carry-over from other donors' samples. Material for sequencing was naive CD8+ T cells from PBMCs. CDR3 sequence (DNA): TGTGCCAGGGGCAGGGGCGGGAGCGCAAACACCGGGGAGCTGTTTTTT. This encodes CARGRGGSANTGELFF.